This T cell receptor (beta chain) came from a study of T cell repertoires in cytomegalovirus infection. Study summary: In public TCR beta signatures, there were indications of both CMV infection and matching HLA type.

This CDR3 spans 19 amino acids. Trimming left V 0 bases short and J 3 bases short, with 26 bases between. The germline CDR1 and CDR2 sequences are DFQATT and SNEGSKA (reference sequence). Study outcomes and limitations: Dominant in the ex vivo response were TCR beta clonotypes restricted by HLA-C and specific for CMV.

From the reads, TCRdb called clonotypes with MiXCR, one entry per CDR3 protein. Of about 190,000 distinct CDR3 sequences detected, about 28% appear once; the ten largest clones hold 30% to 40%. As regards this clonotype: Its antigen remains unknown.

Sequencing was done on a sample of PBMCs. The gene calls are TRBV20-1 and TRBJ2-5, with D possibly being TRBD2 (6 bases). This clonotype originated in a human donor in good health (CMV status not recorded). Some clones in this sample may be carry-over from other donors' samples. CDR3 in amino acids: CSARDRPPDLRPGEETQYF. The CDR3 DNA is TGCAGTGCTAGAGATAGACCACCAGACCTTCGGCCGGGAGAAGAGACCCAGTACTTC.